A single sample gave rise to the 27 T cell receptor beta chains below, sequenced in a study of blood T cell repertoires in COVID-19. Clones were sequenced by immunoSEQ multiplex PCR, and TCRdb holds only the in-frame ones, with some missing. The table records about 190,000 clones, approximately 86% of them present only once. The sample comprised peripheral blood. These receptors were taken from a man aged 25 to 40 with acute or convalescent COVID-19.

The gene calls are TRBV2 and TRBJ1-3; 8 nucleotides align to TRBD1. Germline CDR1 reads SNHLY; CDR2 reads FYNNEI. The CDR3 sequence is 14 residues long. J lost 4 bases, V lost 7 bases, and 6 bases had no gene match. CDR3 loop: CASNGQGGGNTIYF. CDR3 nucleotides: TGTGCCAGCAATGGACAGGGCGGCGGAAACACCATATATTTT.

The chain is built from TRBV18 and TRBJ2-7; no definite D call. V shed 1 base and J shed 0 bases, with 19 bases lying between them. CDR1 and CDR2 (germline): KGHSH, LQKENI. The CDR3 is 18 residues long. Written as DNA, the CDR3 is TGTGCCAGCTCACCACTAGTCACTATGGGTCCCAGCTCCTACGAGCAGTACTTC. Translation: CASSPLVTMGPSSYEQYF.

V is TRBV15 and J is TRBJ2-5; 7 bases match TRBD2. The germline gives CDR1 LNHNV, CDR2 YYDKDF (reference sequence). V gave up 1 base and J gave up 3 bases; unmatched junction bases: 2. This CDR3 is 14 amino acids long. The CDR3, as DNA: TGTGCCACCAGCAGAGCTAGCGGAGAAGAGACCCAGTACTTC. It codes for CATSRASGEETQYF.

This sequence joins TRBV5-5 and TRBJ1-3; D remains ambiguous. Trimming shortened V by 2 bases and J by 0 bases, and 6 bases separated the two germline ends. The CDR3 covers 14 residues. Germline V CDR1 and CDR2: SGHKS, YYEKEE (reference sequence). CDR3 coding DNA: TGTGCCAGCAGCTTTGACATCTCTGGAAACACCATATATTTT. Translated: CASSFDISGNTIYF. Complete variable domain (other parts from reference TRBV5-5 and TRBJ1-3): DAGVTQSPTHLIKTRGQQVTLRCSPISGHKSVSWYQQVLGQGPQFIFQYYEKEERGRGNFPDRFSARQFPNYSSELNVNALLLGDSALYLCASSFDISGNTIYFGEGSWLTVV.

The chain links TRBV11-2 to TRBJ2-7; weak D call: TRBD2 (5 bases). Deletions cut 5 bases from V and 2 bases from J, with 13 bases between. Per the germline V gene, CDR1 is SGHAT and CDR2 is FQNNGV. The CDR3 contains 14 residues. CDR3 DNA sequence: TGTGCCAGCAGCCTTGGACTTAAAACCTACGAGCAGTACTTC. This encodes CASSLGLKTYEQYF.

V usage is TRBV6-6 and J usage is TRBJ1-2; possible D gene TRBD1, 5 bases. Trimming took 2 bases from V and 4 from J, leaving 14 bases between them. CDR1 is MNHNY, CDR2 SVGAGI, per germline (reference sequence). This CDR3 comprises 15 residues. The DNA for the CDR3 is TGTGCCAGCAGTTACGGAAGGGTTGACAGCTATGGCTACACCTTC. Translation: CASSYGRVDSYGYTF.

V gene TRBV5-8 combines with J gene TRBJ2-5; 9 bases align to TRBD1. V lost 3 bases, J lost 3 bases, and 6 bases stayed unmatched. CDR3 length equals 15 residues. Germline CDR1 is SGHTS and CDR2 is YDEGEE. The CDR3 region is CASSSVGQGEETQYF. CDR3 DNA: TGTGCCAGCAGCTCGGTGGGACAGGGCGAAGAGACCCAGTACTTC.

The V call is TRBV6-6, the J call TRBJ2-7; no definite D call. Germline values: CDR1 MNHNY, CDR2 SVGAGI (reference sequence). V gave up 4 bases and J gave up 5 bases, with 6 bases separating them. This CDR3 spans 11 amino acids. The CDR3 bases are TGTGCCAGCAGTTTCCGTGACGAGCAGTACTTC. This translates into CASSFRDEQYF.

The CDR3: CAIKDPDRGLTDTQYF. The CDR3, as DNA: TGTGCCATCAAGGATCCTGACAGGGGGCTGACAGATACGCAGTATTTT. The chain uses TRBV10-3 and TRBJ2-3, with 10 bases that match TRBD1. The CDR3 is 16 amino acids. V gave up 7 bases and J gave up 3 bases; unmatched junction bases: 10. In germline, CDR1 is ENHRY, CDR2 SYGVKD.

The chain carries TRBV5-5 and TRBJ2-7, with D tentatively TRBD1 (5 bases). Per the germline V gene, CDR1 is SGHKS and CDR2 is YYEKEE (reference sequence). V lost 5 bases and J lost 0, with 12 bases in between. The CDR3 is 14 residues long. In nucleotides, the CDR3 is TGTGCCAGCAGTTCGACAGAAAGCTCCTACGAGCAGTACTTC. This codes for CASSSTESSYEQYF.

The V and J genes are TRBV6-5 and TRBJ1-4; 7 bases fit TRBD1. The CDR3 runs to 15 residues. Germline V gives CDR1 MNHEY, CDR2 SVGAGI. Trimming removed 8 bases from V and 4 bases from J; junction bases left unmatched: 10. Here the CDR3 reads CASRTGQGVNEKLFF. The CDR3 nucleotides read TGTGCCAGCCGAACGGGGCAGGGGGTTAATGAAAAACTGTTTTTT.

The genes are TRBV5-4 and TRBJ2-2; 10 positions match TRBD2. V gave up 4 bases and J gave up 1 base; unmatched junction bases: 4. The CDR3 loop spans 16 amino acids. Germline V gives CDR1 SGHNT, CDR2 YYREEE (reference sequence). CDR3 in amino acids: CASSPRTSGNTGELFF. The CDR3 DNA is TGTGCCAGCAGCCCCAGGACTAGCGGGAACACCGGGGAGCTGTTTTTT.

This chain joins TRBV29-1 and TRBJ2-3; D is uncertain. The CDR3 spans 12 residues. Germline loops: CDR1 SQVTM, CDR2 ANQGSEA. V was trimmed by 5 bases and J by 6 bases, leaving 12 bases between them. The CDR3 is CSVWAVQDTQYF. CDR3 coding DNA: TGCAGCGTTTGGGCAGTCCAGGATACGCAGTATTTT.

The chain uses TRBV28 and TRBJ1-5; 7 nucleotides line up with TRBD1. This CDR3 is 13 amino acids long. With V trimmed by 6 bases and J by 3 bases, 2 bases remained unmatched. CDR1 is MDHEN and CDR2 is SYDVKM in the germline V gene. The CDR3 loop reads CASRGQNNQPQHF. CDR3 bases: TGTGCCAGCAGGGGACAGAACAATCAGCCCCAGCATTTT.

The V gene is TRBV7-6, the J gene TRBJ1-1; 7 nucleotides line up with TRBD1. Losses at the gene ends were 5 bases for V and 2 bases for J; bases not matched to a gene: 14. This CDR3 has 17 residues. CDR1 and CDR2 from the germline V gene are SGHVS and FNYEAQ. The CDR3 is CASSRTVPGQTNTEAFF. In nucleotides, the CDR3 is TGTGCCAGCAGCCGAACTGTACCGGGACAGACAAACACTGAAGCTTTCTTT.

The chain is built from TRBV3-1 (or the pseudogene TRBV3-2) and TRBJ1-2; 7 bases match TRBD1. The J segment lost 5 bases and the V segment lost 4 bases, leaving 7 bases of the junction unmatched. CDR1 and CDR2 (germline): LGHDT, YNNKEL (reference sequence). The CDR3 length is 14 residues. DNA for the CDR3: TGTGCCAGCAGCCCCCGAGGGGGCCAGTATGGCTACACCTTC. This encodes CASSPRGGQYGYTF.

V usage is TRBV7-8 and J usage is TRBJ1-5, with D possibly matching TRBD1 (6 bases). Germline assignment: CDR1 SGHVS and CDR2 FQNEAQ. This CDR3 is built from 16 residues. Trimming shortened V by 5 bases and J by 0 bases, and 14 bases separated the two germline ends. CDR3 protein: CASSRGAGNSNQPQHF. The CDR3 region has the DNA TGTGCCAGCAGCCGGGGGGCCGGGAATAGCAATCAGCCCCAGCATTTT.

This sequence joins TRBV19 and TRBJ1-2, with a possible D match to TRBD1 (5 bases). Germline V CDR1 and CDR2: LNHDA, SQIVND (reference sequence). CDR3 length: 14 residues. Trimming left V 3 bases short and J 5 bases short, with 13 bases between. CDR3 sequence: CASSIYRGSYGYTF. DNA for the CDR3: TGTGCCAGTAGTATCTACCGGGGGAGTTATGGCTACACCTTC.

The V gene is TRBV19, the J gene TRBJ1-4; D perhaps matches TRBD1 (6 bases). The germline V gene has CDR1 LNHDA and CDR2 SQIVND (reference sequence). CDR3 length equals 14 residues. The germline V and J ends were trimmed by 5 bases and 8 bases, with 15 bases remaining between them. The CDR3 DNA follows: TGTGCCAGTAGTCGCGGGGGCTTAGAGGAAAAACTGTTTTTT. It codes for CASSRGGLEEKLFF.

The chain uses TRBV2 and TRBJ2-1; 7 positions agree with TRBD1. Germline V gene data show CDR1 as SNHLY and CDR2 as FYNNEI. Losses at the gene ends were 4 bases for V and 4 bases for J; bases not matched to a gene: 1. The CDR3 is 13 residues long. The CDR3 here is CASSAGQYNEQFF. CDR3 coding DNA: TGTGCCAGCAGTGCGGGACAGTACAATGAGCAGTTCTTC. Full variable domain (missing parts from reference TRBV2 and TRBJ2-1): EPEVTQTPSHQVTQMGQEVILRCVPISNHLYFYWYRQILGQKVEFLVSFYNNEISEKSEIFDDQFSVERPDGSNFTLKIRSTKLEDSAMYFCASSAGQYNEQFFGPGTRLTVL.

The rearrangement uses TRBV7-9 and TRBJ2-1; 8 nucleotides align to TRBD2. Germline CDR1 SEHNR, CDR2 FQNEAQ (reference sequence). The CDR3 has 14 residues. J gave up 9 bases and V 7 bases, and 11 bases lay outside the gene matches. The CDR3 bases are TGTGCCAGCACCGCGAGCGGGAGTAGGCCTGAGCAGTTCTTC. Encoded protein: CASTASGSRPEQFF.

The chain employs TRBV9 and TRBJ2-6; possible D gene TRBD1, 6 bases. V lost 4 bases to trimming and J lost 4 bases, with 21 bases between them. This CDR3 spans 18 amino acids. Germline V CDR1 and CDR2: SGDLS, YYNGEE. The CDR3 DNA is TGTGCCAGCAGCCCTCATCCCGGACAGTCCCAGGGGGCCAACGTCCTGACTTTC. This gives the protein CASSPHPGQSQGANVLTF.

This chain connects TRBV2 to TRBJ1-6, with TRBD1 matching 7 bases. V trimming: 4 bases; J trimming: 5 bases; junction bases outside the gene matches: 8. The CDR3 consists of 16 residues. Per the germline V gene, CDR1 is SNHLY and CDR2 is FYNNEI. This chain's CDR3 is CASSGGDSRNNSPLHF. The CDR3 coding sequence is TGTGCCAGCAGTGGAGGGGACAGCCGTAATAATTCACCCCTCCACTTT.

The V call is TRBV19, the J call TRBJ2-7, with 11 bases fitting TRBD1. The germline gives CDR1 LNHDA, CDR2 SQIVND (reference sequence). The CDR3 runs to 15 residues. V shed 6 bases, J shed 4 bases, and the junction held 8 bases outside the gene matches. CDR3 sequence: CASSLKGQGDYEQYF. The CDR3 bases are TGTGCCAGTAGCCTCAAGGGACAGGGGGATTACGAGCAGTACTTC.

The chain couples TRBV12-3 or TRBV12-4 to TRBJ2-7, with 10 bases aligning to TRBD1. V was clipped by 6 bases and J by 7 bases; unmatched bases: 6. CDR3 length equals 13 residues. The CDR3 sequence: CASRRQGAGEQYF. CDR3 sequence (DNA): TGTGCCAGCAGGAGACAGGGGGCGGGGGAGCAGTACTTC.

CDR3 bases: TGTGCCACCTTAAAACTACTAGCGGGGGTTGATGATGAGCAGTTCTTC. As protein: CATLKLLAGVDDEQFF. The chain carries TRBV2 and TRBJ2-1; 11 bases are a match to TRBD2. J gave up 8 bases and V 10 bases, and 16 bases lay outside the gene matches. The germline CDR1 and CDR2 sequences are SNHLY and FYNNEI. This CDR3 is 16 amino acids long.

This chain connects TRBV19 to TRBJ2-7; 7 nucleotides agree with TRBD2. The CDR3 contains 13 residues. V shed 3 bases, J shed 3 bases, and the junction held 2 bases outside the gene matches. The germline V gene encodes CDR1 LNHDA and CDR2 SQIVND (reference sequence). As DNA, the CDR3 is TGTGCCAGTAGTATGGGGGGGGTCTACGAGCAGTACTTC. It yields the protein CASSMGGVYEQYF.